This T cell receptor (beta chain) was recovered during a study of control samples from healthy donors and cancer patients. The V segment lost 5 bases and the J segment 2 bases; nucleotides outside the gene matches: 8. The germline gives CDR1 SGHVS, CDR2 FQNEAQ. The CDR3 extends over 15 amino acids. Sequencing was performed with immunoSEQ multiplex PCR; in TCRdb, only in-frame clones are kept and a portion is missing. The table records hundreds of thousands of clones, around 90% of them present only once. The rearrangement links TRBV7-8 to TRBJ2-5; 7 bases align to TRBD1. The clonotype was recovered from a middle-aged man with head and neck cancer. Sequencing was done on a sample of PBMCs. CDR3 region: CASSRATGKQETQYF. The DNA for the CDR3 is TGTGCCAGCAGCCGAGCGACAGGGAAACAAGAGACCCAGTACTTC.